The present entry profiles one T cell receptor beta chain with its context. There is no known antigen for this receptor. Per-nucleotide qualities are absent, and no much larger clonotype sits a single base away. These data originate in a study of blood T cell repertoires in COVID-19 (dated by TCRdb to the early 2020s). About the full investigation: Collaborator samples came from the United States, Italy and Spain and covered acute and convalescent phases of COVID-19. The material from the prospective study consisted of cDNA or gDNA derived from T cells, B-cell-depleted T cells, or PBMCs. Deeply sampled blood TCRbeta repertoires from subjects exposed to, actively infected with, or recovered from COVID-19 were included in the dataset. The repertoires were released in a freely available public database meant as a resource for research on the immune response to SARS-CoV-2. The samples were drawn from two sources: the first 160 participants of the ongoing ImmuneRACE study, and over 950 subjects contributed by 6 global collaborators. Nearly every sample came with metadata listing a de-identified subject ID, COVID-19 status, age in years and sex. HLA class I and class II types, where available, came from metadata supplied by the sample provider rather than from assay-based typing.

Germline trimming amounts to 1 base on V and 0 bases on J, with 1 as the count of junction bases outside the gene matches. From the germline V gene, CDR1 is SGHRS and CDR2 is YFSETQ. There are 15 amino acids in the CDR3, from cysteine to phenylalanine inclusive. The retained sequence is limited to the CDR3, 45 bases, with the frame set at the first base. At one collaborating source in Seattle, patients were enrolled during active infection and were followed longitudinally through the course of disease. Each collaborating institution followed its own protocols to collect whole blood in K2EDTA tubes. For TCRbeta analysis, collaborators shipped samples as frozen whole blood, isolated PBMCs, or DNA extracted from either of those sample types. TCRbeta CDR3 regions were amplified from genomic DNA using the immunoSEQ Assay, a bias-controlled multiplex PCR. In the source study's methods: Within the assay, amplification of reference gene primers was used to estimate how many nucleated cells each sample contained. Sequence reads were collapsed and filtered to measure the absolute abundance of every unique TCRbeta CDR3 rearrangement. For each sample, productive Simpson clonality was calculated as the square root of Simpson's diversity index over productive rearrangements. In its TCRdb copy, this immuneACCESS table keeps in-frame sequences only and misses some clones. Where compared with another copy, unresolved V genes explain less than half of these, and the others have no known cause. The D gene and trimming were derived from the DNA, and the V and J assignments and clone size from that table. For this sample the table gives 190,000 or so clones, of which less than 95% were detected only once. The ten largest clones capture 0.76% of the sample.

Broad study findings and their caveats: The quantity of clinical and demographic metadata differed by source and by participant and was supplied without curation.

The V and J genes are TRBV5-1 and TRBJ2-3; TRBD2 fits 8 bases in the junction. This receptor was identified in a man aged 25 to 40 with COVID-19, enrolled during active disease. The specimen sequenced was peripheral blood. The DNA sequence is as follows: TGCGCCAGCAGCTTGACTAGCGGTAGCACAGATACGCAGTATTTT. It translates as CASSLTSGSTDTQYF.